Reported below is one T cell receptor beta chain. The CDR3 spans 13 residues. Deletions cut 1 base from V and 8 bases from J, with 11 bases between. Germline-derived CDR1 and CDR2 are SGHTA and FQGNSA. These data come from a study of shared clonotypes between healthy human individuals. TCRdb's table, derived via immunoSEQ multiplex PCR, lists solely in-frame clones and lacks some. The sample has 2 million to 2.5 million clones, around 92% seen once. The chain employs TRBV7-2 and TRBJ1-1; D is possibly TRBD1 (5 bases). The sample was naive CD4+ T cells from PBMCs. Stated subset: CD45RA+ positively selected. This TCR was sampled from a man aged 18 to 30 in good health. Some clones in this sample may be carry-over from other donors' samples. CDR3: CASSLVGAVEAFF. In DNA form, the CDR3 reads TGTGCCAGCAGCTTAGTTGGGGCAGTAGAAGCTTTCTTT.